What follows describes a single T cell receptor (beta chain). This CDR3 comprises 8 residues. The germline V gene has CDR1 MNHNY and CDR2 SVGAGI (reference sequence). The V and J ends lost 7 bases and 14 bases respectively, with 6 bases between them. This sample is part of a study of CD8 T cells in ankylosing spondylitis. In making TCR beta libraries, quantitative 5'-RACE with molecular barcodes was used. One entry per CDR3 protein, called by TCRdb with MiXCR from the 5' RACE reads. The table lists 250,000 or so distinct CDR3 sequences, more than 20% of them singletons. The sequence was collected from a male donor with ankylosing spondylitis or in good health (not recorded which). The chain combines TRBV6-6 with TRBJ2-1; no definite D call. Sequencing used blood, either unsorted or a sorted T cell fraction (not recorded which). The CDR3 bases are TGTGCCAGCATATTGGAGTTCTTC. This codes for CASILEFF.